This TCR beta chain comes out of a study of shared clonotypes between healthy human individuals. The sample holds one count of this clone. CDR3 length: 12 residues. Trimming removed 2 bases from V and 5 bases from J, with 7 bases in between. CDR1 is SGHTA and CDR2 is FQGNSA in the germline V gene. TCRdb keeps only in-frame clones here, not all; method: immunoSEQ multiplex PCR. This table holds about 1 million clones, about 74% found once. The TCR comes from a man aged 18 to 30 in good health. Input material: memory CD4+ T cells sorted from blood. Subset: CD45RA-negative fraction. The chain links TRBV7-2 to TRBJ2-7; either TRBD1 or TRBD2 may supply D (5 bases each). The CDR3 DNA follows: TGTGCCAGCAGCTTAATGGGGGACGAGCAGTACTTC. It translates to CASSLMGDEQYF.